A single TCR beta chain is shown here with its context. These data belong to a study of T cells in Graves' hyperthyroidism and ophthalmopathy. Lactation, pregnancy, other autoimmune disease or uncontrolled infection led to exclusion of patients. Amplified TCR beta CDR3 regions came from RNA transcripts. The TCR CDR3 was amplified in a first-round RT-PCR using the HTBI primer set. TCRdb re-analysed the multiplex PCR reads in MiXCR, keeping a single row per CDR3 protein. The sample gives around 700,000 distinct CDR3 sequences, 18% of which show up once; about a sixth is in the top ten. This CDR3 is built from 14 residues. With 0 bases removed from V and 4 bases from J, the gap between germline ends came to 7 bases. The germline CDR1 and CDR2 sequences are SGHRS and YFSETQ.

The chain recombines TRBV5-1 with TRBJ2-2, with D unclear. The sequencing sample was made of blood. The receptor comes from a woman aged 50 to 60 with Graves' hyperthyroidism that later progressed to Graves' ophthalmopathy. The CDR3 here is CASSLADPTGELFF. DNA for the CDR3: TGCGCCAGCAGCTTGGCGGACCCCACCGGGGAGCTGTTTTTT.